A single sample gave rise to the 22 T cell receptor beta chains below, sequenced in a study of T cells in Graves' hyperthyroidism and ophthalmopathy. TCR beta CDR3 regions were amplified from RNA transcripts. A set of HTBI primers served as the primers for a first-round RT-PCR of the TCR CDR3. In TCRdb, the multiplex PCR reads were re-called with MiXCR into one record per CDR3 protein. The sample has over 300,000 distinct CDR3 sequences, approximately 15% seen once. Sequences were obtained from blood. All receptors derive from a woman between 55 and 75 years old with Graves' hyperthyroidism.

This chain joins TRBV5-1 and TRBJ1-2; the match to TRBD1 covers 9 bases. CDR3 length: 15 residues. V was pared by 4 bases and J by 2 bases, with 6 bases of the junction left unmatched. Germline-derived CDR1 and CDR2 are SGHRS and YFSETQ. The DNA of the CDR3 is TGCGCCAGCAGCGCGGGACAGGGAGAGAACTATGGCTACACCTTC. Its protein product is CASSAGQGENYGYTF.

A word on this clonotype: A single base separates this from a much larger clone, so it may be a read error. This likely comes from a read error, as the CDR3 has no conserved phenylalanine or tryptophan at its end. The rearrangement joins TRBV4-1 to TRBJ2-7; 8 bases are a match to TRBD1. Germline CDR1 MGHRA, CDR2 YSYEKL. The CDR3 spans 14 residues. V lost 9 bases to trimming and J lost 6 bases; unmatched junction nucleotides: 13. Here the CDR3 DNA reads TGCGCCAGTAAACCCCAGGGGGCTGGTCGCGAGCAGTACCTC. Protein sequence: CASKPQGAGREQYL.

This clonotype was found a few times. J is TRBJ2-7 and V is TRBV5-1, with a possible D match to TRBD2 (6 bases). The length of the CDR3 is 13 residues. The germline V gene has CDR1 SGHRS and CDR2 YFSETQ. The V end was cut by 1 base, the J end by 5 bases, with 10 bases between. This CDR3 is CASSLYGRDEQYF. CDR3 coding DNA: TGCGCCAGCAGCTTGTACGGGAGAGACGAGCAGTACTTC.

In its sample, this clonotype was seen many times. The chain has TRBV29-1 and TRBJ1-2; no clear D gene. V lost 6 bases, J lost 0 bases, and 11 bases lay in between. This CDR3 is 13 amino acids long. In germline, CDR1 is SQVTM, CDR2 ANQGSEA. CDR3: CSVMVSPNYGYTF. The CDR3 DNA reads TGCAGCGTGATGGTTTCCCCTAACTATGGCTACACCTTC. The full variable domain, rest sourced from reference TRBV29-1 and TRBJ1-2, is SAVISQKPSRDICQRGTSLTIQCQVDSQVTMMFWYRQQPGQSLTLIATANQGSEATYESGFVIDKFPISRPNLTFSTLTVSNMSPEDSSIYLCSVMVSPNYGYTFGSGTRLTVV.

This clonotype was recorded many times. The rearrangement uses TRBV20-1 and TRBJ2-5, with 10 nucleotides matching TRBD2. The CDR3 covers 14 residues. CDR1 is DFQATT and CDR2 is SNEGSKA in the germline V gene (reference sequence). The J segment lost 5 bases and the V segment lost 1 base, leaving 4 bases of the junction unmatched. The CDR3 loop reads CSARVLAGVETQYF. CDR3 DNA: TGCAGTGCTAGAGTTCTAGCGGGAGTGGAGACCCAGTACTTC.

This clonotype was counted ten times or more. V usage is TRBV5-6 and J usage is TRBJ2-5, with 11 bases matching TRBD2. CDR3 length: 15 residues. CDR1 is SGHDT, CDR2 YYEEEE, per germline. The V segment lost 8 bases and the J segment 1 base; nucleotides outside the gene matches: 7. CDR3 residues: CARLAGDSSQETQYF. The CDR3, as DNA: TGTGCCAGACTAGCGGGGGACTCCAGCCAAGAGACCCAGTACTTC.

J is TRBJ2-6 and V is TRBV20-1; D ambiguous. CDR3 length: 16 residues. V was clipped by 5 bases and J by 0 bases, with 14 bases between them. The germline gives CDR1 DFQATT, CDR2 SNEGSKA (reference sequence). The CDR3 region is CSAGYLGRSGANVLTF. The CDR3 DNA sequence: TGCAGTGCTGGTTACCTAGGACGCTCTGGGGCCAACGTCCTGACTTTC.

This clonotype was detected many times. One end of the junction is discordant with germline, which a read error may explain. The CDR3 region is CASSFWDLNTEAFF. CDR3 nucleotide sequence: TGTGCCAGCAGTTTTTGGGACCTTAACACTGAGGCTTTCTTT. The V call is TRBV27, the J call TRBJ1-1; D perhaps matches TRBD1 (5 bases). CDR3 length: 14 amino acids. The germline gives CDR1 MNHEY, CDR2 SMNVEV (reference sequence).

Ten or more counts support this clonotype. This chain uses TRBV11-2 with TRBJ2-1; possible D gene TRBD2, 5 bases. V shed 4 bases and J shed 9 bases, with 16 bases lying between them. The CDR3 totals 14 residues. Per the germline V gene, CDR1 is SGHAT and CDR2 is FQNNGV. CDR3 sequence reads: CASSSSDLVGEQFF. The CDR3 DNA reads TGTGCCAGCAGCTCCTCGGACTTGGTTGGTGAGCAGTTCTTC.

This clonotype showed up just a few times. The rearrangement uses TRBV2 and TRBJ2-1; D possibly corresponds to TRBD1 (6 bases). The CDR3 runs 12 residues. Trimming removed 6 bases at V and 8 bases at J, with 11 bases between. Per the germline V gene, CDR1 is SNHLY and CDR2 is FYNNEI. CDR3 amino acids: CASSPEGDEQFF. The CDR3 bases are TGTGCCAGCAGCCCAGAGGGGGATGAGCAGTTCTTC.

The table lists this clonotype with many counts. This chain joins TRBV18 and TRBJ2-7, with 13 positions matching TRBD2. CDR1 and CDR2 (germline): KGHSH, LQKENI. The CDR3 runs 15 residues. J lost 5 bases, V lost 4 bases, and 5 bases had no gene match. The CDR3 nucleotides are TGTGCCAGCTCACTACTAGCGGGAGGGAGTGACGAGCAGTACTTC. This sequence encodes CASSLLAGGSDEQYF. Combining the CDR3 with reference TRBV18 and TRBJ2-7 gives the whole variable domain NAGVMQNPRHLVRRRGQEARLRCSPMKGHSHVYWYRQLPEEGLKFMVYLQKENIIDESGMPKERFSAEFPKEGPSILRIQQVVRGDSAAYFCASSLLAGGSDEQYFGPGTRLTVT.

This clonotype was detected ten times or more. V usage is TRBV6-1 and J usage is TRBJ2-1, with TRBD1 identical over 8 bases. The CDR3 is 12 amino acids. The J segment lost 12 bases and the V segment lost 5 bases, leaving 6 bases of the junction unmatched. Germline V CDR1 and CDR2: MNHNS, SASEGT. The DNA for the CDR3 is TGTGCCAGCAGTCGGGACAGGCCTAGGCAGTTCTTC. It encodes CASSRDRPRQFF.

The chain links TRBV12-3 or TRBV12-4 to TRBJ2-7; 8 bases map to TRBD2. The CDR3 covers 17 residues. J lost 2 bases, V lost 4 bases, and 13 bases had no gene match. The CDR3 loop is CASSSGVYGRAPYEQYF. The CDR3 DNA is TGTGCCAGCAGTTCGGGGGTGTACGGGAGGGCCCCCTACGAGCAGTACTTC.

The CDR3 coding sequence is TGCGCCAGCATGACTAGCGGGGGTACAGATACGCAGTATTTT. Its protein product is CASMTSGGTDTQYF. This chain connects TRBV5-1 to TRBJ2-3, with 12 bases lining up with TRBD2. This CDR3 spans 14 amino acids. Germline V lookup: CDR1 SGHRS, CDR2 YFSETQ. V lost 6 bases and J lost 3; bases outside the gene matches: 2.

This clonotype appeared many times. The chain has TRBV11-3 and TRBJ2-1, with TRBD2 matching over 12 bases. The CDR3 is made up of 15 amino acids. V was pared by 4 bases and J by 5 bases, with 3 bases of the junction left unmatched. CDR1 and CDR2 (germline): SGHNT, YENEEA. This CDR3 is CASSSLAGGNNEQFF. The CDR3 nucleotides read TGTGCCAGCAGCTCACTAGCGGGAGGTAACAATGAGCAGTTCTTC.

J is TRBJ2-7 and V is TRBV30; D unresolved. Looked up from germline, CDR1 is GTSNPN and CDR2 is SVGIG (reference sequence). CDR3 length: 11 amino acids. V gave up 4 bases and J gave up 2 bases, with 6 bases separating them. CDR3 amino acids: CAWTTAYEQYF. CDR3 DNA: TGTGCCTGGACCACAGCCTACGAGCAGTACTTC.

The chain recombines TRBV20-1 with TRBJ2-5; D might be TRBD1 or TRBD2, each matching 5 bases. This CDR3 region has 13 residues. Germline CDR1 and CDR2: DFQATT and SNEGSKA (reference sequence). Trimming took 2 bases from V and 2 from J, leaving 9 bases between them. CDR3 protein: CSARWGGQETQYF. The DNA of the CDR3 is TGCAGTGCTAGATGGGGCGGGCAAGAGACCCAGTACTTC.

There are many counts of this clonotype. Compared with germline, one end of the junction differs, possibly owing to a read error. The V call is TRBV2, the J call TRBJ2-7, with TRBD2 identical over 10 bases. Looked up from germline, CDR1 is SNHLY and CDR2 is FYNNEI. CDR3 length: 14 residues. The CDR3: CASSEGTSEYEQYF. As DNA, the CDR3 is TGTGCCAGCAGCGAAGGGACTAGCGAGTACGAGCAGTACTTC.

On this clonotype: One end of the junction fails to match germline, which may point to a read error. The V and J genes are TRBV5-1 and TRBJ1-1; D is possibly TRBD1 (5 bases). The CDR3 covers 11 residues. Germline V CDR1 and CDR2: SGHRS, YFSETQ. This chain's CDR3 is CASSGGPEAFF. CDR3 sequence (DNA): TGTGCCAGCAGCGGGGGACCCGAAGCTTTCTTT.

At least ten counts were recorded for this clonotype. V gene TRBV3-1 combines with J gene TRBJ2-5; possible D gene TRBD2, 5 bases. The CDR3 is 17 residues long. Deletions cut 3 bases from V and 4 bases from J, with 21 bases between. Germline V gene sequence: CDR1 LGHDT, CDR2 YNNKEL (reference sequence). The CDR3 spells CASSHLGLGPSGETQYF. CDR3 bases: TGTGCCAGCAGCCACCTCGGACTGGGCCCTAGTGGAGAGACCCAGTACTTC.

This clonotype has more than one count but fewer than ten. The V gene is TRBV15, the J gene TRBJ2-7, with 7 nucleotides matching TRBD1. In germline, CDR1 is LNHNV, CDR2 YYDKDF (reference sequence). The V gene end was trimmed by 5 bases and the J gene end by 2 bases; junction bases not matched to a gene: 3. The CDR3 spans 13 residues. The CDR3 DNA follows: TGTGCCACCAGCCCGGGACAGACCTACGAGCAGTACTTC. Translating it yields CATSPGQTYEQYF.

The chain carries TRBV11-2 and TRBJ1-6; D is undetermined. With 1 base removed from V and 4 bases from J, the gap between germline ends came to 8 bases. Germline V gene lookup returns CDR1 SGHAT and CDR2 FQNNGV. There are 15 residues in the CDR3. This chain's CDR3 is CASSLGLGYNSPLHF. As DNA, the CDR3 is TGTGCCAGCAGCTTAGGTTTGGGATATAATTCACCCCTCCACTTT.